This T cell receptor beta chain appears in the sequencing data of a study of post-analysis software for immune sequencing data. Study results and limitations: Included in a set of about five TRBV segments more frequent in patients than controls were TRBV5-6, TRBV5-1 and TRBV20-1.

The V gene's germline CDR1 is LGHNA and CDR2 YSLEER. Trimming cost V 3 bases and J 10 bases, with 22 bases left between them. The CDR3 runs to 16 residues. This clonotype was observed a few times. Its antigen is not known. Unique-molecular-identifier-tagged TCR beta cDNA libraries were used. TCRdb called the PCR reads again in MiXCR, with one record for every CDR3 protein. Among hundreds of thousands of distinct CDR3 sequences listed, 25% to 30% were seen once. Sequencing input: blood. This chain connects TRBV4-3 to TRBJ2-1; D is tentatively TRBD1 or TRBD2 (6 bases each). This clonotype originated in a girl between 10 and 17 years old with multiple sclerosis. DNA for the CDR3: TGCGCCAGCAGCCAGGGGGCGGGACTCCCACCAGCGGAGCAGTTCTTC. Residues: CASSQGAGLPPAEQFF.